Below, one T cell receptor (beta chain) is given with its context. These data are taken from a study of control samples from healthy donors and cancer patients. The ends were cut back, 2 bases at V and 1 base at J, with 10 bases in the middle. There are 15 residues in the CDR3. Germline values: CDR1 SGHRS, CDR2 YFSETQ. This table comes from immunoSEQ multiplex PCR, and its TCRdb copy is limited to in-frame clones, with some not included. The data contain 52,000 or so clones, around 94% of them singletons. The sequence was collected from a man between 25 and 39 years old in good health. What was sequenced was blood. The chain joins TRBV5-1 to TRBJ1-3, with TRBD1 as a possible D gene (6 bases). The CDR3 DNA reads as TGCGCCAGCAGCTTACAAACAGGGTCTGGAAACACCATATATTTT. Translated: CASSLQTGSGNTIYF.